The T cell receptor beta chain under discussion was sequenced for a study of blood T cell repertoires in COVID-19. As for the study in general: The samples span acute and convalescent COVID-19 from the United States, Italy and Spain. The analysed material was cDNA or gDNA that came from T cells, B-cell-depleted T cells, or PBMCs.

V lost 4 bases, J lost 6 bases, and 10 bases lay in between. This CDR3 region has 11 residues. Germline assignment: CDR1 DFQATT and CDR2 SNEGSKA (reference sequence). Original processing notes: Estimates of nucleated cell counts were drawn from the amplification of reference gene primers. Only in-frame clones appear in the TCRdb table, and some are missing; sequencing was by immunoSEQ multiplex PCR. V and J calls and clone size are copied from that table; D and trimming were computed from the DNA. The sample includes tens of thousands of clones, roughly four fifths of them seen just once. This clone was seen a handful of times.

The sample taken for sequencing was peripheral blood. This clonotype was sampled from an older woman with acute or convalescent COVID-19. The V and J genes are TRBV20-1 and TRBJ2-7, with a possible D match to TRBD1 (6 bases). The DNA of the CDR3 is TGCAGTGCTAATACAGGGTTCGAGCAGTACTTC. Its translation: CSANTGFEQYF.